Sequencing of this T cell receptor beta chain was carried out in a study of blood T cell repertoires in COVID-19. As concerns this clone: One junction end disagrees with the germline gene, perhaps due to a read error.

The CDR3 loop spans 11 amino acids. Per germline, CDR1 MNHNY and CDR2 SVGAGI (reference sequence). Profiling relied on immunoSEQ multiplex PCR, and the TCRdb table lists in-frame clones only, not all of them. The table shows about 140,000 clones, with under 80% occurring only once. This clonotype originated in a man of 80 years or more with acute or convalescent COVID-19. Material: peripheral blood. The chain employs TRBV6-6 and TRBJ2-7; D might be TRBD1 (6 bases). DNA of the CDR3: TGTGCCAGCAGGGAGTCCGGGACACAAAGCTTC. Its protein is CASRESGTQSF.